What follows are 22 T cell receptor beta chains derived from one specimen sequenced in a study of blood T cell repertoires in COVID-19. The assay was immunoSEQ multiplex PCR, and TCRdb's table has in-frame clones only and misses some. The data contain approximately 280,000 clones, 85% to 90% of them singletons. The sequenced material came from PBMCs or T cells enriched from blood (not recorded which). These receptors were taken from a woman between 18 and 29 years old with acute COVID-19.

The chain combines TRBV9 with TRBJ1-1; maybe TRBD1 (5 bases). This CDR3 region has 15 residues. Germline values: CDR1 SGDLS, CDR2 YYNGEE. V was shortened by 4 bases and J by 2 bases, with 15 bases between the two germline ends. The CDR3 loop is CASSSNQGINTEAFF. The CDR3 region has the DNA TGTGCCAGCAGCAGCAACCAGGGAATTAACACTGAAGCTTTCTTT. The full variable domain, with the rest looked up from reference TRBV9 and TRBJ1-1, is DSGVTQTPKHLITATGQRVTLRCSPRSGDLSVYWYQQSLDQGLQFLIQYYNGEERAKGNILERFSAQQFPDLHSELNLSSLELGDSALYFCASSSNQGINTEAFFGQGTRLTVV.

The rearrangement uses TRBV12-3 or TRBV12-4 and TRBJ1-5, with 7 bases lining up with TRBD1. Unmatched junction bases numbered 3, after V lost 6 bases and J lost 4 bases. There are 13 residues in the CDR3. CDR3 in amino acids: CASRTTGNQPQHF. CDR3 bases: TGTGCCAGCAGAACGACAGGGAATCAGCCCCAGCATTTT.

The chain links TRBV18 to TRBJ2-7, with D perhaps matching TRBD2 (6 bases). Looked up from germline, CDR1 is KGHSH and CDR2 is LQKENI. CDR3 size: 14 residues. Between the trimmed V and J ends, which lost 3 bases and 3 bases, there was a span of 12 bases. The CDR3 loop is CASSPSPGLYEQYF. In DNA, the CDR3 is TGTGCCAGCTCACCGTCACCGGGACTCTACGAGCAGTACTTC.

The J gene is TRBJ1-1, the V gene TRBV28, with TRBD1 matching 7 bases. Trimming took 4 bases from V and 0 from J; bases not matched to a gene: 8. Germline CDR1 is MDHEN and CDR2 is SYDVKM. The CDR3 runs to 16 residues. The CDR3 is CASSSRDRALNTEAFF. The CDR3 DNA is TGTGCCAGCAGTTCCAGAGACAGGGCTCTGAACACTGAAGCTTTCTTT. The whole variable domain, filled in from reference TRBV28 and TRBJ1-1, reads DVKVTQSSRYLVKRTGEKVFLECVQDMDHENMFWYRQDPGLGLRLIYFSYDVKMKEKGDIPEGYSVSREKKERFSLILESASTNQTSMYLCASSSRDRALNTEAFFGQGTRLTVV.

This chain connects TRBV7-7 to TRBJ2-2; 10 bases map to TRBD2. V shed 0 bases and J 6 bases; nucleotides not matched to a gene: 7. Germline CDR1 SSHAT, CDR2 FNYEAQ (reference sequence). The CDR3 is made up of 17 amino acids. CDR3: CASSLAPASGSAGELFF. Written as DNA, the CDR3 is TGTGCCAGCAGCTTAGCGCCCGCTAGCGGGAGTGCCGGGGAGCTGTTTTTT.

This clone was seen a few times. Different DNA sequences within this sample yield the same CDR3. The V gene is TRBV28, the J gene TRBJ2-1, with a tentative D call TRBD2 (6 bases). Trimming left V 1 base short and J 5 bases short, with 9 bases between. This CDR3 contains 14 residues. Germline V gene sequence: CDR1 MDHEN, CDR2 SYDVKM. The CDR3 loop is CASSLSGGDNEQFF. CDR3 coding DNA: TGTGCCAGCAGTTTATCAGGCGGGGACAATGAGCAGTTCTTC.

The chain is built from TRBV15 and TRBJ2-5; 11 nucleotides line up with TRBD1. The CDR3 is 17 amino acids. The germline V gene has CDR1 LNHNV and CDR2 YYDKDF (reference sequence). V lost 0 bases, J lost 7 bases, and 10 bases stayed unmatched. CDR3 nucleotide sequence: TGTGCCACCAGCAGAGAGACTGGGACAGGGGGTTCCGGGACCCAGTACTTC. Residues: CATSRETGTGGSGTQYF.

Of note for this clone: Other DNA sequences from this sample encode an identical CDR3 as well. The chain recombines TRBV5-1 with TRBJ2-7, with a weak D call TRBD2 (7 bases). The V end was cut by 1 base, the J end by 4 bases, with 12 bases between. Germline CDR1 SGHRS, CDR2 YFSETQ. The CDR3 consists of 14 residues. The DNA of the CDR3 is TGCGCCAGCAGCTTGTCGGGGGGCGGGTACGAGCAGTACTTC. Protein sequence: CASSLSGGGYEQYF.

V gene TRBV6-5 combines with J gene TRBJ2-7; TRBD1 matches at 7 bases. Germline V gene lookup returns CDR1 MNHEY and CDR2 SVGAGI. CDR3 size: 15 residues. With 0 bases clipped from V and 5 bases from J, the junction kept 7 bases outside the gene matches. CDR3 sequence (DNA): TGTGCCAGCAGTTACTCGCGCGACAGGGTCCACGAGCAGTACTTC. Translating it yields CASSYSRDRVHEQYF.

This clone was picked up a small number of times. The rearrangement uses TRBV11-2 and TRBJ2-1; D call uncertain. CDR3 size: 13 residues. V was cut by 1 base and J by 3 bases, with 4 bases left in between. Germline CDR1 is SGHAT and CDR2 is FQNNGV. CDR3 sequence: CASSLGLYNEQFF. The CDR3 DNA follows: TGTGCCAGCAGCTTAGGGCTCTACAATGAGCAGTTCTTC.

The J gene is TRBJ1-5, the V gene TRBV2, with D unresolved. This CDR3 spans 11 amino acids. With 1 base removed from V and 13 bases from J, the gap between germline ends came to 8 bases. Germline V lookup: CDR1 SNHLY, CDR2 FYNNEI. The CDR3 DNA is TGTGCCAGCAGTGAAGGAGGTACTCAGCATTTT. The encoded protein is CASSEGGTQHF.

The CDR3 DNA sequence: TGTGCCAGTAGTATTGGGCCGACAGCCTCTGGAAACACCATATATTTT. This translates into CASSIGPTASGNTIYF. The chain links TRBV19 to TRBJ1-3; tentatively, D is TRBD1 (5 bases). The length of the CDR3 is 16 residues. The germline V gene encodes CDR1 LNHDA and CDR2 SQIVND (reference sequence). Trimming stripped 3 bases from V and 0 bases from J, with 12 bases between.

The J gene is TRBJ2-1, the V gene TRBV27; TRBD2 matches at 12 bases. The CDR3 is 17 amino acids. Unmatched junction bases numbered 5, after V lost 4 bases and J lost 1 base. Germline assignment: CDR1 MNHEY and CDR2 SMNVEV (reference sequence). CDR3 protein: CASSSPTSGSSYNEQFF. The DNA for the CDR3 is TGTGCCAGCAGTTCACCGACTAGCGGGAGTTCCTACAATGAGCAGTTCTTC.

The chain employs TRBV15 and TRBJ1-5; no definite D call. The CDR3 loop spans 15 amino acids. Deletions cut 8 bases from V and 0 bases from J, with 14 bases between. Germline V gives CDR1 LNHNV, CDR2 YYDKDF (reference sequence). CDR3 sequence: CATARSVNSNQPQHF. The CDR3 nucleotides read TGTGCCACCGCGCGGTCTGTAAATAGCAATCAGCCCCAGCATTTT.

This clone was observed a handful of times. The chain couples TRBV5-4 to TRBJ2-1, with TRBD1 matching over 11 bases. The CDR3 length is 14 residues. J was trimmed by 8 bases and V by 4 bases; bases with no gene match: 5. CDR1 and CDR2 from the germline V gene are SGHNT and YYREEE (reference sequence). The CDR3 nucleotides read TGTGCCAGCAGCAAGGACAGGGGGCGGGATGAGCAGTTCTTC. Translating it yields CASSKDRGRDEQFF.

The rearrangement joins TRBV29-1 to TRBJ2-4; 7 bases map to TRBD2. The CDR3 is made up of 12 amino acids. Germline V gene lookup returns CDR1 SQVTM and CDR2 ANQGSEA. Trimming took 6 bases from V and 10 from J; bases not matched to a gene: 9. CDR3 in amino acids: CSVRAAGSIQYF. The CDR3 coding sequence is TGCAGCGTCAGGGCAGCGGGAAGTATTCAGTACTTC.

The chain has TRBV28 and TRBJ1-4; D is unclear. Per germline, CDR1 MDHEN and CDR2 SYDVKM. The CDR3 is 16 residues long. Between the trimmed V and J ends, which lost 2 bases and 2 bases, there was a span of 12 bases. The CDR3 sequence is CASSLTLALTNEKLFF. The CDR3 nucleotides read TGTGCCAGCAGTTTAACCCTGGCCTTGACTAATGAAAAACTGTTTTTT. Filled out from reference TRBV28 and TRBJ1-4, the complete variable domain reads DVKVTQSSRYLVKRTGEKVFLECVQDMDHENMFWYRQDPGLGLRLIYFSYDVKMKEKGDIPEGYSVSREKKERFSLILESASTNQTSMYLCASSLTLALTNEKLFFGSGTQLSVL.

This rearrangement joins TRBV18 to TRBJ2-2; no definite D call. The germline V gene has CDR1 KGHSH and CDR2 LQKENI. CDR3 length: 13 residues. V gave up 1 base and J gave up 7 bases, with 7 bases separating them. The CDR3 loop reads CASSPREIGELFF. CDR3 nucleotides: TGTGCCAGCTCACCACGCGAAATCGGGGAGCTGTTTTTT. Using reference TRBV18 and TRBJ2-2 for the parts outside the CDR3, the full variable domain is NAGVMQNPRHLVRRRGQEARLRCSPMKGHSHVYWYRQLPEEGLKFMVYLQKENIIDESGMPKERFSAEFPKEGPSILRIQQVVRGDSAAYFCASSPREIGELFFGEGSRLTVL.

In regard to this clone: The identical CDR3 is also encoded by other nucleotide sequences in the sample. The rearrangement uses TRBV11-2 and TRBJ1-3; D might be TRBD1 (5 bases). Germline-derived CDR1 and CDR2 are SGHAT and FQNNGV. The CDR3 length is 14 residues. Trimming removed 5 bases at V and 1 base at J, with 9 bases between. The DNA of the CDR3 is TGTGCCAGCAGCCCCGGGGGGTCTGGAAACACCATATATTTT. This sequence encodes CASSPGGSGNTIYF.

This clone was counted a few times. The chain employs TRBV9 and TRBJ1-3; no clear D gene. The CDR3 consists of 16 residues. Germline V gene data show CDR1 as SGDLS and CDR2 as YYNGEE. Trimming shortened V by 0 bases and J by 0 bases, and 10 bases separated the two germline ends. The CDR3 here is CASSVDQVGSGNTIYF. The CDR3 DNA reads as TGTGCCAGCAGCGTAGATCAGGTTGGCTCTGGAAACACCATATATTTT.

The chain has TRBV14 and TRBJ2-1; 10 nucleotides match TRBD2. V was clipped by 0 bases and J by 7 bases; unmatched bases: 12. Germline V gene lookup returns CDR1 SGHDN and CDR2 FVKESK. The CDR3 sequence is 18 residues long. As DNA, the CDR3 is TGTGCCAGCAGCCAAGAATACGGTCTAGCGGGAGCCAGGAATGAGCAGTTCTTC. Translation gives CASSQEYGLAGARNEQFF.

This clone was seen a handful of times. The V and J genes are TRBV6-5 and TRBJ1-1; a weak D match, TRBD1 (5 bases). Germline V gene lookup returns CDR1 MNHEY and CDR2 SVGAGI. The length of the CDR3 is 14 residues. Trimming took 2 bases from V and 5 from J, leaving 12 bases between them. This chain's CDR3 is CASSYRGGGTEAFF. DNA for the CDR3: TGTGCCAGCAGTTACAGGGGCGGGGGAACTGAAGCTTTCTTT.